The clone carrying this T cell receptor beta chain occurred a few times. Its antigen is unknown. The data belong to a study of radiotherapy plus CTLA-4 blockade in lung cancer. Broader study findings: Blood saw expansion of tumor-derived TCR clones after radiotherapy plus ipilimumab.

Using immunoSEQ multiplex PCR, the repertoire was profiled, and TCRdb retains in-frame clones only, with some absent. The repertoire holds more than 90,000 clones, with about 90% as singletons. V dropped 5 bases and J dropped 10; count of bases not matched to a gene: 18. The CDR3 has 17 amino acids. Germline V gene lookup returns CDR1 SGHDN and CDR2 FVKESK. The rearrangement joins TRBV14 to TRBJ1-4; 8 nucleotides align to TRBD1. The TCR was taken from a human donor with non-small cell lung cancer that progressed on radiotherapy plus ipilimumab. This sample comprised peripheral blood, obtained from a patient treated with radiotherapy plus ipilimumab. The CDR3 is CASSAPPGQELCRKLFF. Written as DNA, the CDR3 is TGTGCCAGCAGCGCCCCCCCGGGACAGGAACTCTGCCGAAAACTGTTTTTT.